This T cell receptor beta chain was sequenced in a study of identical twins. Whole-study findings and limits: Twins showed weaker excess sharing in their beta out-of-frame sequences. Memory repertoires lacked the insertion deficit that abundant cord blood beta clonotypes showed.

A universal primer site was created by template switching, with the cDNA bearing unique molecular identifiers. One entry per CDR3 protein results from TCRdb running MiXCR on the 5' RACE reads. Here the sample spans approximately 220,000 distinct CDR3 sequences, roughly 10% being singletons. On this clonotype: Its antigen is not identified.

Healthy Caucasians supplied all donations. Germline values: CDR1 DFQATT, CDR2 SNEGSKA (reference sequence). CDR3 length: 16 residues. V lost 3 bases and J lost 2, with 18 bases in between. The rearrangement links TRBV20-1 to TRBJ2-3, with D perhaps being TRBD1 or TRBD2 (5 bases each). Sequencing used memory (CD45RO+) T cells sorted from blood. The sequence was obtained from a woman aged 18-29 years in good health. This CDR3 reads CSASPYPGPPTDTQYF. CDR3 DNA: TGCAGTGCTAGCCCTTATCCGGGGCCCCCCACAGATACGCAGTATTTT.